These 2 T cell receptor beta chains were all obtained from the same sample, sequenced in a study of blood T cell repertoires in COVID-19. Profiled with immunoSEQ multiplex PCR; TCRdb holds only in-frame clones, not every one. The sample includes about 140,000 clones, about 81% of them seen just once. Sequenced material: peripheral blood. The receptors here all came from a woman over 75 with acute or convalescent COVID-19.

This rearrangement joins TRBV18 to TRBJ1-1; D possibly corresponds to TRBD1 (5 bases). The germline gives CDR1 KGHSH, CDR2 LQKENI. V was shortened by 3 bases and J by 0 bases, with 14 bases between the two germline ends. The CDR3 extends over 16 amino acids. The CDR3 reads CASSPPPTVMNTEAFF. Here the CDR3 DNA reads TGTGCCAGCTCACCTCCTCCGACAGTCATGAACACTGAAGCTTTCTTT.

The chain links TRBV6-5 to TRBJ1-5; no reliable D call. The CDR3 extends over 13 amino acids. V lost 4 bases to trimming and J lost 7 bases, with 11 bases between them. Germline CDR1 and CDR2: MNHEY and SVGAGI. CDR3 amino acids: CASSSHSGQPQHF. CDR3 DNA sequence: TGTGCCAGCAGTTCCCACTCCGGGCAGCCCCAGCATTTT.